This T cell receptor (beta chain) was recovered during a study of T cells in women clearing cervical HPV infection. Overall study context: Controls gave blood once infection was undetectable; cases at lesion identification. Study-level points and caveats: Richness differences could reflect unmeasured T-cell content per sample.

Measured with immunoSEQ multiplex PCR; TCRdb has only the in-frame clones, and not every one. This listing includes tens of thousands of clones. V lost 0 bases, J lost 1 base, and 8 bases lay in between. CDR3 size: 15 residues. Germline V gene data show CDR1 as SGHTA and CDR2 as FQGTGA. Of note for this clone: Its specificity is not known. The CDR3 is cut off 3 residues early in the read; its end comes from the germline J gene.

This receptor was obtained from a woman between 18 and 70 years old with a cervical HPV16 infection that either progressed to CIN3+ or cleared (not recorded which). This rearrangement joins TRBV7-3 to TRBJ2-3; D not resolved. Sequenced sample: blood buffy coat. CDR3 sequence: CASSLTVAGTDTQYF. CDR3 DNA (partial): TGTGCCAGCAGCTTAACTGTGGCGGGCACAGATACG.